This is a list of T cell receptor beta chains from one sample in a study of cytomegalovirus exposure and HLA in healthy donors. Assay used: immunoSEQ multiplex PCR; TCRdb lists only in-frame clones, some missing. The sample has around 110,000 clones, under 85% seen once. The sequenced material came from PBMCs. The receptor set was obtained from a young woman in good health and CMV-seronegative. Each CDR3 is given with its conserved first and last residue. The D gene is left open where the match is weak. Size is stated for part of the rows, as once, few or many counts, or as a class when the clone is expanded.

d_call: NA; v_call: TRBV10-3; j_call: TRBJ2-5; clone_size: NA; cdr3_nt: TGTGCCATCAGTGCCCCGGCGGAGGGGGAGACCCAGTACTTC; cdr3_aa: CAISAPAEGETQYF
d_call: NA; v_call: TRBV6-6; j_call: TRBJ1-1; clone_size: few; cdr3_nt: TGTGCCAGCGGGGCCTGGGACACTGAAGCTTTCTTT; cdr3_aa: CASGAWDTEAFF
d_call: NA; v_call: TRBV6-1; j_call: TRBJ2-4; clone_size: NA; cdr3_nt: TGTGCCAGCAGTGGGGGGGACTTTGCCAAAAACATTCAGTACTTC; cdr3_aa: CASSGGDFAKNIQYF
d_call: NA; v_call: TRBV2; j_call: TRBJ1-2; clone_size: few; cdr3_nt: TGTGCCAGCAGTGAATGGGGAGGCCACGACTATGGCTACACCTTC; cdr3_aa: CASSEWGGHDYGYTF
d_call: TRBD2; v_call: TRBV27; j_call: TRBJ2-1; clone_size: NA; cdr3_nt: TGTGCCAGCAGTCCGGGACTAGCGGGGGGGACCCAGTTCTTC; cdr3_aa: CASSPGLAGGTQFF
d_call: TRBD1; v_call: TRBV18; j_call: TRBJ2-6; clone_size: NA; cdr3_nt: TGTGCCAGCTCAACCCGACCGAGGGACAGCGAGAGCCCTCCCTCTGGGGCCAACGTCCTGACTTTC; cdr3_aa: CASSTRPRDSESPPSGANVLTF
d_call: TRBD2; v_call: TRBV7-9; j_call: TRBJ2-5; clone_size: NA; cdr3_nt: TGTGCCAGCAGCTTGACTAGCGGGGAGACCCAGTACTTC; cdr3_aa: CASSLTSGETQYF
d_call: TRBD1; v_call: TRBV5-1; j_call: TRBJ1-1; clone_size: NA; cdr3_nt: TGCGCCAGCAGCTCGCACCAGGGACAGGGAGGCACTGAAGCTTTCTTT; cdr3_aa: CASSSHQGQGGTEAFF
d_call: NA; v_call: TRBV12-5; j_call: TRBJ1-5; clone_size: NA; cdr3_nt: TGTGCTAGTGCCCCCCAACAAGGGAGTCAGCCCCAGCATTTT; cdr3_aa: CASAPQQGSQPQHF
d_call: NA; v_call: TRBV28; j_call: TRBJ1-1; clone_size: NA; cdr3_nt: TGTGCCAGCAGTTCCCCCGGGGGGACCCGGGGGACTGAAGCTTTCTTT; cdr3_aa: CASSSPGGTRGTEAFF
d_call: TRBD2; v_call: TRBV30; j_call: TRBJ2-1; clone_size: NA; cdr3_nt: TGTGCCAGCCAGACTAGCGGGAACTACAATGAGCAGTTCTTC; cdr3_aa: CASQTSGNYNEQFF
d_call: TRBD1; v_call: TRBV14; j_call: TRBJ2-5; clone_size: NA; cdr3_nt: TGTGCCAGCAGCCACCACAGGGGAGCCTTTTTACAAGAGACCCAGTACTTC; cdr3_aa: CASSHHRGAFLQETQYF
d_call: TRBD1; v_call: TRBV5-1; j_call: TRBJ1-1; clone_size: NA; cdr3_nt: TGCGCCAGCAGCCCCAGGACAGGGGCCCGCACTGAAGCTTTCTTT; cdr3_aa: CASSPRTGARTEAFF
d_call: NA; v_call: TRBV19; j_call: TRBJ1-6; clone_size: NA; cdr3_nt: TGTGCCAGTACCCCCCAGGGGCAGGTTAATTCACCCCTCCACTTT; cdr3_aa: CASTPQGQVNSPLHF
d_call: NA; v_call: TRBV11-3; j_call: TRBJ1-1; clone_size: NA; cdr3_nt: TGTGCCAGCAGCTTATACACCAACACTGAAGCTTTCTTT; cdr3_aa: CASSLYTNTEAFF
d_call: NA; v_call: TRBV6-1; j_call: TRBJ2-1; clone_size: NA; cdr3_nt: TGTGCCACCACCGGGTACACCTACAATGAGCAGTTCTTC; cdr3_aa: CATTGYTYNEQFF
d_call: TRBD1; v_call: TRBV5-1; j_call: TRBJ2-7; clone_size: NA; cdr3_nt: TGCGCCAGCAGCCTTGGACAGGGGACCGGGGAGCAGTACTTC; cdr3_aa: CASSLGQGTGEQYF
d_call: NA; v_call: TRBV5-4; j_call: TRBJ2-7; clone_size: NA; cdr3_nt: TGTGCCAGCAGCTTGGGCACAGGGGGGGCCTACGAGCAGTACTTC; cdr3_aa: CASSLGTGGAYEQYF
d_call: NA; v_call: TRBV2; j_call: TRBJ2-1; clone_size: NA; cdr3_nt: TGTGCCAGCCGCATCCTCGGAGACAATGAGCAGTTCTTC; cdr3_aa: CASRILGDNEQFF
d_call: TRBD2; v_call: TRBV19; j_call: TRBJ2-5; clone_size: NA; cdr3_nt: TGTGCCAGTAGTAGGGGACTAGAGTCCGAGACCCAGTACTTC; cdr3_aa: CASSRGLESETQYF
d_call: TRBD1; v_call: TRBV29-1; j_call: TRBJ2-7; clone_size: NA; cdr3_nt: TGCAGCGTTGAAGATGGGCGGACAGGGGCAAACTACGAGCAGTACTTC; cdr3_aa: CSVEDGRTGANYEQYF
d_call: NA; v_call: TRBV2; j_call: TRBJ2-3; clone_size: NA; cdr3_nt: TGTGCCAGCAGTGAAGGGACAGTAGATACGCAGTATTTT; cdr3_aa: CASSEGTVDTQYF
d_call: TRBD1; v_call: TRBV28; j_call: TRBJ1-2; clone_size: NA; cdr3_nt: TGTGCCAGCAGTTTATGGGAGGACAGGGACTATGGCTACACCTTC; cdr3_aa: CASSLWEDRDYGYTF
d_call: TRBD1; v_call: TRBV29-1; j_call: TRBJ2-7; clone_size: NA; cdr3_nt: TGCAGCGTTGGGGACAGGGGTCGGACCTACGAGCAGTACTTC; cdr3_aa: CSVGDRGRTYEQYF
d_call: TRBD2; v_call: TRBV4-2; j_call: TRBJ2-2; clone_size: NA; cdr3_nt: TGTGCCAGCAGCCAAGGACTAGCGGGGGGGCCCGGGGAGCTGTTTTTT; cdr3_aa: CASSQGLAGGPGELFF
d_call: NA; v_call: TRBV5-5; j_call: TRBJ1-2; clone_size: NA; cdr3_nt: TGTGCCAGCAGCTTAGACACATTCTCCTATGGCTACACCTTC; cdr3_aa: CASSLDTFSYGYTF
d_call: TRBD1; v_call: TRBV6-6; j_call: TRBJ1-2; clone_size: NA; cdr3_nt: TGTGCCAGCAGTTACGTGACAGGGGATGGCTACACCTTC; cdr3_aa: CASSYVTGDGYTF
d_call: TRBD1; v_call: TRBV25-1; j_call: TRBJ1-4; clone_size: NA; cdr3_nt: TGTGCCAGCAGTGACCCCGCAGGGGGCGAGGTGAATGAAAAACTGTTTTTT; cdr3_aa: CASSDPAGGEVNEKLFF
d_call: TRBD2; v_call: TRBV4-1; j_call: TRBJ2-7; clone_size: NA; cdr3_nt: TGCGCCAGCAGTTCCATAGCGGGGGGCCCCCTTTATGAGCAGTACTTC; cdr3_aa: CASSSIAGGPLYEQYF
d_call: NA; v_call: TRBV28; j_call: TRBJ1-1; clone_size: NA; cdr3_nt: TGTGCCAGCAGCTCCGACAGCACTGAAGCTTTCTTT; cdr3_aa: CASSSDSTEAFF
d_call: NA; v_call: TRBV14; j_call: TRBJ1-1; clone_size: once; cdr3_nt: TGTGCCAGCAGCCAACGGCCAGGCCTTCTGGGTACTGAAGCTTTCTTT; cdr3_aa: CASSQRPGLLGTEAFF
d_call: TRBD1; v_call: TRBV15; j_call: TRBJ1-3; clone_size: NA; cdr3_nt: TGTGCCACCAGCAGAGGACAGGGTAACTCTGGAAACACCATATATTTT; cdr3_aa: CATSRGQGNSGNTIYF
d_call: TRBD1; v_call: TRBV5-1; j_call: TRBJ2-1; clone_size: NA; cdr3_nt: TGCGCCAGCAGCGGGACAGGTCTCGTCAATGAGCAGTTCTTC; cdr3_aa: CASSGTGLVNEQFF